This paragraph reports one T cell receptor beta chain. This clone was seen a single time. Its antigen is still unknown. It has no much larger one-base neighbor in the sample; base qualities were not kept. In the germline V gene (reference sequence), CDR1 corresponds to SGHNT and CDR2 to YYREEE. V has 2 bases trimmed and J has 1 base trimmed; junction bases matching no gene number 8. Including the terminal cysteine and phenylalanine, the CDR3 comprises 19 residues. Only the CDR3 region is kept as DNA, spanning 57 bases read in frame from base 1. This sample is part of a study of T cell responses to AZD1222 COVID-19 vaccine (dated by TCRdb to the early 2020s). Looking at the study overall: TCR sequencing covered more than 230 trial participants: about 210 given two doses of AZD1222 and approximately 26 given two doses of MenACWY control vaccine. Trial participants were enrolled by age into subgroups of 18-55, 56-69 and 70-plus years, and around 150, 28 and 57 TCR-sequenced participants, respectively, were included in these subgroups. Here is what the overall study found, with its caveats: Spike-specific TCR breadth and depth rose significantly after two AZD1222 doses compared with day 0 and with MenACWY recipients. In the small 56-69-year group, the increase in depth fell short of significance, most likely because of low power. Participants were mostly white British and included more females than males, and it was suggested by the authors that clonal diversity may have been underestimated. Because no day 14 peak-response samples were available, the repertoires could be characterized only after the peak T cell response. Conclusions about previously exposed vaccinees are limited, since just five or six AZD1222 recipients were seropositive for SARS-CoV-2 at baseline. The vaccine-associated CD4 TCRs covered the entire spike protein, and the dominant responses fell in regions 160-218 and 743-854. Reportedly, close to half of the unique spike-specific TCRs recognized epitopes lying outside the regions that are mutated in the B.1.351 and B.1.1.7 variants.

The CDR3 regions of human TCRbeta chains were subjected to immunosequencing. Regarding the original processing steps: Repertoire TCRs were checked for matches against a reference library of SARS-CoV-2-specific TCRs that had been generated using the MIRA antigen-specificity platform. Breadth was defined as the fraction of unique TCRs that were SARS-CoV-2-associated, and depth was defined as the fraction of total T cells that were SARS-CoV-2-associated. Using the MIRA data, each spike-specific TCR was mapped to the spike region that the TCR reacts to and placed in a CD4 or CD8 class. Log10-transformed breadth and depth values were compared by one-way ANOVA with Sidak's multiple comparisons tests. Entries here come from immuneACCESS through TCRdb and include only in-frame sequences with V and J called. Some clones fail to appear in such tables; in the studies checked, an unresolved V gene covers under half of the shortfall, and the cause of the remainder is unknown. V and J calls and clone size are given by that table; D and trimming were obtained from the DNA. The sample includes some 50,000 clones, with around 91% observed a single time. The top ten clones comprise approximately 5.3% of the sample.

What this sample's time point label stands for: about 28 days (+/-7) after the second vaccine dose. AZD1222 recipients whose second dose came at about 4 weeks and those whose second dose came at about 12 weeks were combined into one group, since spike-specific TCR depth and breadth did not differ between the two schedules. Samples from vaccinated people were obtained from the UK trials COV001 and COV002, which included a single-blind randomized controlled phase 2/3 trial of AZD1222 (ChAdOx1 nCoV-19) in healthy adults. Trial participant PBMC samples were collected at day 0 and day 28 after the second dose for TCRbeta chain sequencing.

This specimen consisted of peripheral blood, obtained 28 days after the second AZD1222 dose. The sequence links TRBV5-4 to TRBJ2-2, with TRBD2 matching 13 junction bases. The sequence derives from an adult who received the AZD1222 COVID-19 vaccine. CDR3 reads: CASSLGLAGAPKNTGELFF. The bases read TGTGCCAGCAGCTTAGGACTAGCGGGGGCCCCCAAGAACACCGGGGAGCTGTTTTTT.